One and the same sample provided the 30 T cell receptor beta chains below, sequenced in a study of T cell repertoires in cytomegalovirus infection. These TCRs are of unknown antigen specificity. Using its own MiXCR run on the reads, TCRdb lists one record per CDR3 protein. The table records 100,000 or so distinct CDR3 sequences, 29% of them present only once. The sequenced sample was CD8+ T cells from cultured PBMCs, obtained from culture after CMV antigen stimulation. The receptors originated from a human donor in good health (CMV status not recorded). Some clones in this sample may be carry-over from other donors' samples.

The chain couples TRBV7-9 to TRBJ1-1; D unresolved. CDR1 is SEHNR, CDR2 FQNEAQ, per germline (reference sequence). There are 16 residues in the CDR3. Trimming took off 3 bases at V and 3 bases at J, with 17 bases between the two ends. The CDR3, as DNA: TGTGCCAGCAGCTTTGGCATGAGGTCCGGGTACACTGAAGCTTTCTTT. This translates into CASSFGMRSGYTEAFF.

In its sample, this clonotype was seen many times. V gene TRBV7-7 combines with J gene TRBJ1-2; TRBD1 matches at 7 bases. The germline V gene encodes CDR1 SSHAT and CDR2 FNYEAQ (reference sequence). Germline trimming cut 0 bases from V and 7 bases from J; bases unmatched to any gene: 5. CDR3 length equals 14 residues. This CDR3 is CASSLADRVAGYTF. The CDR3 DNA sequence: TGTGCCAGCAGCTTAGCCGACAGGGTAGCTGGCTACACCTTC.

The chain couples TRBV6-1 to TRBJ2-3; tentatively, D is TRBD2 (6 bases). The V gene lost 5 bases and the J gene lost 2 bases, with 20 bases spanning the gap. Germline values: CDR1 MNHNS, CDR2 SASEGT. This CDR3 is 17 amino acids long. The CDR3 DNA reads TGTGCCAGCAGTCCCAAGGGTTGGCGGGGACCCACAGATACGCAGTATTTT. It specifies CASSPKGWRGPTDTQYF.

This clonotype came up a few times. The V call is TRBV7-8, the J call TRBJ2-7, with 7 bases lining up with TRBD2. CDR1 and CDR2 (germline): SGHVS, FQNEAQ. After removal of 2 bases from V and 1 base from J, the junction contained 2 bases not matched to a gene. The CDR3 sequence is 14 residues long. The CDR3 protein is CASSLRRGSYEQYF. In nucleotides, the CDR3 is TGTGCCAGCAGCTTAAGGCGGGGGTCCTACGAGCAGTACTTC.

The genes are TRBV12-3 or TRBV12-4 and TRBJ2-3; D may be TRBD2 (5 bases). The CDR3 is 15 amino acids. Trimming removed 5 bases at V and 1 base at J, with 13 bases between. CDR3 amino acids: CASSPLGAGTDTQYF. DNA for the CDR3: TGTGCCAGCAGTCCCCTCGGAGCGGGCACAGATACGCAGTATTTT.

This chain joins TRBV12-3 or TRBV12-4 and TRBJ2-1; D ambiguous. Trimming cost V 5 bases and J 4 bases, with 6 bases left between them. This CDR3 is 12 amino acids long. The CDR3 sequence is CASSPLYNEQFF. CDR3 coding DNA: TGTGCCAGCAGTCCCCTTTACAATGAGCAGTTCTTC.

This clonotype came up a few times. This chain links TRBV27 with TRBJ2-1, with D perhaps TRBD2 (5 bases). This CDR3 comprises 16 residues. V was cut by 5 bases and J by 0 bases, with 14 bases left in between. The germline V gene has CDR1 MNHEY and CDR2 SMNVEV (reference sequence). DNA of the CDR3: TGTGCCAGCAGTCAGTTGAGGGTCCTCTCCTACAATGAGCAGTTCTTC. Its translation is CASSQLRVLSYNEQFF.

At least ten counts were recorded for this clonotype. The V and J genes are TRBV5-1 and TRBJ2-5; TRBD2 matches at 11 bases. The length of the CDR3 is 15 residues. With 3 bases clipped from V and 5 bases from J, the junction kept 6 bases outside the gene matches. The V gene's germline CDR1 is SGHRS and CDR2 YFSETQ. Written as DNA, the CDR3 is TGCGCCAGCAGCTCCAGCCGGACTAGCGGGGAGACCCAGTACTTC. Its protein is CASSSSRTSGETQYF.

This clonotype was seen a few times. The V and J genes are TRBV3-1 and TRBJ1-1; D remains ambiguous. Looked up from germline, CDR1 is LGHDT and CDR2 is YNNKEL (reference sequence). V shed 3 bases and J shed 4 bases, with 18 bases lying between them. There are 16 residues in the CDR3. The CDR3 region is CASSQLWEGGGTEAFF. The CDR3 DNA reads as TGTGCCAGCAGCCAGCTTTGGGAGGGCGGAGGCACTGAAGCTTTCTTT.

CDR3 bases: TGTGCCAGCAGATCGTTCCTCCGGGACAGGGGGTATGGGGCCAACGTCCTGACTTTC. Its translation is CASRSFLRDRGYGANVLTF. V and J are TRBV27 and TRBJ2-6; 11 bases are shared with TRBD1. The CDR3 consists of 19 residues. V trimming: 6 bases; J trimming: 3 bases; junction bases outside the gene matches: 13. CDR1 is MNHEY and CDR2 is SMNVEV in the germline V gene (reference sequence).

This clonotype was counted ten times or more. This sequence joins TRBV7-6 and TRBJ2-1; possible D gene TRBD2, 6 bases. V lost 5 bases to trimming and J lost 2 bases, with 19 bases between them. Germline values: CDR1 SGHVS, CDR2 FNYEAQ. The CDR3 length is 17 residues. The CDR3 nucleotides read TGTGCCAGCAGCCGTAAGTTAGCGGACCATACCTACAATGAGCAGTTCTTC. This encodes CASSRKLADHTYNEQFF. The complete variable domain, with remaining parts taken from reference TRBV7-6 and TRBJ2-1, reads GAGVSQSPRYKVTKRGQDVALRCDPISGHVSLYWYRQALGQGPEFLTYFNYEAQQDKSGLPNDRFSAERPEGSISTLTIQRTEQRDSAMYRCASSRKLADHTYNEQFFGPGTRLTVL.

The chain combines TRBV7-6 with TRBJ2-1; D is unclear. Germline V gene data show CDR1 as SGHVS and CDR2 as FNYEAQ. V was trimmed by 6 bases and J by 5 bases, leaving 20 bases between them. This CDR3 spans 16 amino acids. The CDR3 sequence is CASRGIRASPNNEQFF. In nucleotides, the CDR3 is TGTGCCAGCAGGGGTATTAGGGCCTCACCAAACAATGAGCAGTTCTTC.

This clonotype was seen at least ten times. This chain links TRBV12-3 or TRBV12-4 with TRBJ1-4, with TRBD1 identical over 8 bases. The CDR3 runs 14 residues. V gave up 3 bases and J gave up 4 bases; unmatched junction bases: 1. The CDR3 coding sequence is TGTGCCAGCAGTTTGACAGGGGTTAATGAAAAACTGTTTTTT. Its translation: CASSLTGVNEKLFF.

The table lists this clonotype with a few counts. One junction end disagrees with the germline gene, perhaps due to a read error. V is TRBV11-3 and J is TRBJ2-3, with 11 nucleotides matching TRBD1. CDR3 length equals 17 residues. In germline, CDR1 is SGHNT, CDR2 YENEEA. The CDR3 here is CASSLDPRTGGTDTQYF. The CDR3, as DNA: TGTGCCAGCAGCTTAGATCCTAGGACAGGGGGCACGGATACGCAGTATTTT.

This clonotype was found a few times. The rearrangement joins TRBV12-3 or TRBV12-4 to TRBJ2-1; 12 nucleotides align to TRBD2. The CDR3 is 14 residues long. V lost 6 bases and J lost 10; bases outside the gene matches: 7. This chain's CDR3 is CASRATSGGNEQFF. The CDR3 DNA sequence: TGTGCCAGCAGAGCTACTAGCGGGGGGAACGAGCAGTTCTTC.

This clonotype has just one count. The chain combines TRBV11-2 with TRBJ2-3; D is possibly TRBD2 (5 bases). The germline V and J ends were trimmed by 5 bases and 4 bases, with 10 bases remaining between them. Looked up from germline, CDR1 is SGHAT and CDR2 is FQNNGV. This CDR3 is 13 amino acids long. DNA for the CDR3: TGTGCCAGCAGCCTCGAGGGCTCAGATACGCAGTATTTT. Translation gives CASSLEGSDTQYF.

This clonotype turned up a few times. This rearrangement joins TRBV12-5 to TRBJ1-4; tentatively, D is TRBD1 (6 bases). The V end lost 7 bases, the J end lost 5 bases, and 14 bases lay between the germline ends. The CDR3 extends over 14 amino acids. The germline V gene has CDR1 LGHNT and CDR2 FRNRAP. In nucleotides, the CDR3 is TGTGCTAGTGCCCCGGGACAAGCAAATGAAAAACTGTTTTTT. It specifies CASAPGQANEKLFF.

This clonotype was seen at least ten times. CDR3 in DNA: TGCAGTGCTAGTCGGCGGGGACGACCCACCGGGGAGCTGTTTTTT. Protein product: CSASRRGRPTGELFF. The V and J genes are TRBV20-1 and TRBJ2-2; possible D gene TRBD2, 6 bases. The CDR3 runs 15 residues. Germline V gene lookup returns CDR1 DFQATT and CDR2 SNEGSKA (reference sequence). Deletions cut 3 bases from V and 4 bases from J, with 15 bases between.

This clonotype was counted ten times or more. The V call is TRBV2, the J call TRBJ2-1; 7 bases fit TRBD2. The CDR3 sequence is 15 residues long. Germline V gives CDR1 SNHLY, CDR2 FYNNEI. The V gene end was trimmed by 6 bases and the J gene end by 8 bases; junction bases not matched to a gene: 13. CDR3 coding DNA: TGTGCCAGCAGCCCCAGCGGGGTCGAATTCGATGAGCAGTTCTTC. It encodes CASSPSGVEFDEQFF. Full variable domain (rest looked up from reference TRBV2 and TRBJ2-1): EPEVTQTPSHQVTQMGQEVILRCVPISNHLYFYWYRQILGQKVEFLVSFYNNEISEKSEIFDDQFSVERPDGSNFTLKIRSTKLEDSAMYFCASSPSGVEFDEQFFGPGTRLTVL.

V and J are TRBV7-6 and TRBJ2-7; D may be TRBD2 (7 bases). V shed 5 bases and J shed 6 bases, with 29 bases lying between them. The length of the CDR3 is 18 residues. Germline lookup yields CDR1 SGHVS and CDR2 FNYEAQ. This CDR3 reads CASSLFTPLGGGLSEQYF. Written as DNA, the CDR3 is TGTGCCAGCAGCCTTTTTACCCCCTTAGGCGGGGGCCTCTCCGAGCAGTACTTC.

This sequence joins TRBV7-4 and TRBJ2-7; 7 bases line up with TRBD1. The CDR3 consists of 14 residues. Germline trimming cut 5 bases from V and 7 bases from J; bases unmatched to any gene: 11. The germline gives CDR1 SGHVT, CDR2 SQSDAQ. The CDR3 protein is CASSPGTASGEQYF. For the CDR3, the DNA is TGTGCCAGCAGCCCGGGGACAGCTTCGGGGGAGCAGTACTTC.

In this sample, this clonotype turned up a few times. This chain links TRBV19 with TRBJ1-5, with TRBD1 as a possible D gene (6 bases). The V gene lost 6 bases and the J gene lost 5 bases, with 14 bases spanning the gap. The CDR3 sequence is 14 residues long. Per germline, CDR1 LNHDA and CDR2 SQIVND (reference sequence). CDR3 nucleotide sequence: TGTGCCAGTAGGTCGGGGGGGGCACATCAGCCCCAGCATTTT. It is translated as CASRSGGAHQPQHF.

V usage is TRBV7-2 and J usage is TRBJ1-2, with D maybe TRBD1 (5 bases). The CDR3 covers 15 residues. The V end lost 2 bases, the J end lost 4 bases, and 14 bases lay between the germline ends. Per the germline V gene, CDR1 is SGHTA and CDR2 is FQGNSA. The CDR3 DNA reads as TGTGCCAGCAGCTTAAAGGGACCCGGTGCCTATGGCTACACCTTC. Its translation is CASSLKGPGAYGYTF.

The chain joins TRBV20-1 to TRBJ2-5; no clear D. The V end was cut by 3 bases, the J end by 4 bases, with 12 bases between. Germline V gives CDR1 DFQATT, CDR2 SNEGSKA (reference sequence). The CDR3 spans 13 residues. CDR3 DNA: TGCAGTGCTAGTAATTATGAACCAGAGACCCAGTACTTC. As protein: CSASNYEPETQYF.

This clonotype has more than one count but fewer than ten. V gene TRBV7-2 combines with J gene TRBJ2-1; 13 nucleotides agree with TRBD2. Germline V CDR1 and CDR2: SGHTA, FQGNSA. The CDR3 totals 17 residues. The V segment lost 4 bases and the J segment 3 bases; nucleotides outside the gene matches: 6. The CDR3: CASSSLAGGSNYNEQFF. CDR3 DNA sequence: TGTGCCAGCAGCTCACTAGCGGGGGGGTCAAACTACAATGAGCAGTTCTTC.

This chain links TRBV10-3 with TRBJ2-5, with D perhaps TRBD1 or TRBD2 (6 bases each). Trimming pared 2 bases from V and 3 bases from J, leaving 13 bases between. Looked up from germline, CDR1 is ENHRY and CDR2 is SYGVKD. CDR3 length: 15 amino acids. This CDR3 reads CAISEGAGEEETQYF. The CDR3 region has the DNA TGTGCCATCAGTGAGGGGGCAGGGGAGGAAGAGACCCAGTACTTC.

This clonotype occurred a few times. The chain carries TRBV12-3 or TRBV12-4 and TRBJ2-7; D unresolved. The V gene lost 2 bases and the J gene lost 3 bases, with 11 bases spanning the gap. This CDR3 is built from 14 residues. The CDR3 reads CASSLRTEHYEQYF. The CDR3 bases are TGTGCCAGCAGTTTAAGGACGGAGCACTACGAGCAGTACTTC.

This chain joins TRBV6-1 and TRBJ2-1; D gene unclear. The CDR3 is made up of 12 amino acids. Trimming pared 3 bases from V and 4 bases from J, leaving 4 bases between. Germline V CDR1 and CDR2: MNHNS, SASEGT. CDR3 in amino acids: CASSDSYNEQFF. The DNA for the CDR3 is TGTGCCAGCAGTGACTCTTACAATGAGCAGTTCTTC.

This clonotype showed up just a few times. The genes are TRBV3-1 and TRBJ1-1; maybe TRBD1 (5 bases). V was trimmed by 6 bases and J by 4 bases, leaving 9 bases between them. Germline CDR1 LGHDT, CDR2 YNNKEL (reference sequence). The CDR3 length is 12 residues. In nucleotides, the CDR3 is TGTGCCAGCAGAGATGGGGGCACTGAAGCTTTCTTT. Amino acids: CASRDGGTEAFF.

Only a few counts were recorded for this clonotype. The rearrangement joins TRBV28 to TRBJ2-7, with 8 bases lining up with TRBD1. CDR1 and CDR2 from the germline V gene are MDHEN and SYDVKM. CDR3 length: 14 residues. Trimming at V came to 2 bases and at J to 6 bases, leaving 6 bases not matched to a gene. The CDR3 region is CASSLGDRRSEQYF. The CDR3, as DNA: TGTGCCAGCAGTTTAGGGGACAGGAGGAGCGAGCAGTACTTC.